A single sample is the source of the 30 T cell receptor beta chains below, sequenced in a study of identical twins. MiXCR, run by TCRdb on the 5' RACE reads, gives a single entry per CDR3 protein. The data hold approximately 620,000 distinct CDR3 sequences, with less than 10% observed a single time. These data also featured in a second study, about yellow fever vaccine responses in identical twins.

The material sequenced was PBMCs. The receptors originated from a young woman in good health.

This clonotype was seen at least ten times. The J gene is TRBJ1-2, the V gene TRBV12-3 or TRBV12-4, with D unresolved. CDR3 length: 14 residues. V gave up 7 bases and J gave up 6 bases, with 18 bases separating them. The CDR3 sequence is CASTLTSARDGYTF. CDR3 DNA sequence: TGTGCCAGCACTTTGACAAGTGCACGGGATGGCTACACCTTC.

This clonotype has more than one count but fewer than ten. The chain uses TRBV6-2 or TRBV6-3 and TRBJ2-2; TRBD1 matches at 7 bases. This CDR3 spans 14 amino acids. J gave up 0 bases and V 10 bases, and 5 bases lay outside the gene matches. The germline V gene encodes CDR1 MNHEY and CDR2 SVGEGT. The CDR3 DNA follows: TGTGCCATACCCGGGACAGCGAACACCGGGGAGCTGTTTTTT. Encoded protein: CAIPGTANTGELFF.

The table lists this clonotype with a few counts. The V and J genes are TRBV12-3 or TRBV12-4 and TRBJ2-5, with a possible D match to TRBD1 (7 bases). Trimming cost V 5 bases and J 10 bases, with 17 bases left between them. The CDR3 runs 13 residues. In nucleotides, the CDR3 is TGTGCCAGCAGTGAGAGGGGGCGGGATAGCCAGTACTTC. Protein sequence: CASSERGRDSQYF.

There are a few counts of this clonotype. The rearrangement links TRBV12-3 or TRBV12-4 to TRBJ2-7, with 8 bases identical to TRBD2. CDR3 length equals 15 residues. V was clipped by 6 bases and J by 4 bases; unmatched bases: 11. The chain's CDR3 is CASSPRAGGEYEQYF. Written as DNA, the CDR3 is TGTGCCAGCAGCCCGAGGGCGGGAGGAGAGTACGAGCAGTACTTC.

A few counts support this clonotype. J is TRBJ2-2 and V is TRBV4-2; no clear D gene. Trimming removed 3 bases at V and 5 bases at J, with 13 bases between. This CDR3 contains 15 residues. Germline CDR1 is LGHNA and CDR2 is YNFKEQ. This CDR3 is CASSHQELGTGELFF. The CDR3 region has the DNA TGTGCCAGCAGCCATCAGGAATTGGGAACCGGGGAGCTGTTTTTT.

The V call is TRBV7-3, the J call TRBJ2-2, with D unclear. The ends were cut back, 5 bases at V and 1 base at J, with 8 bases in the middle. Germline CDR1 and CDR2: SGHTA and FQGTGA. The CDR3 is 14 amino acids. The CDR3 is CASSPSWNTGELFF. CDR3 DNA sequence: TGTGCCAGCAGCCCTTCGTGGAACACCGGGGAGCTGTTTTTT.

This clonotype was picked up many times. The rearrangement links TRBV14 to TRBJ1-2; 11 nucleotides align to TRBD1. From germline, CDR1 is SGHDN and CDR2 FVKESK. The trim removed 4 bases at V and 3 bases at J, leaving 4 bases unmatched. The CDR3 spans 15 residues. CDR3 region: CASSPRTGGDYGYTF. As DNA, the CDR3 is TGTGCCAGCAGCCCTCGGACAGGGGGCGACTATGGCTACACCTTC.

This clonotype came up a few times. The chain has TRBV10-3 and TRBJ2-5; D might be TRBD1 (5 bases). The V end was cut by 6 bases, the J end by 0 bases, with 5 bases between. This CDR3 has 12 amino acids. CDR1 ENHRY and CDR2 SYGVKD come from the germline V gene. This chain's CDR3 is CAIRTDQETQYF. The CDR3 DNA is TGTGCCATCAGGACAGACCAAGAGACCCAGTACTTC.

This clonotype has ten or more counts. The gene calls are TRBV20-1 and TRBJ2-7; D remains unclear. Germline loops: CDR1 DFQATT, CDR2 SNEGSKA (reference sequence). The ends were cut back, 3 bases at V and 5 bases at J, with 20 bases in the middle. The CDR3 is 15 residues long. The CDR3 coding sequence is TGCAGTGCTAGTCGGATACAGCAATGGATCCACGAGCAGTACTTC. Translated: CSASRIQQWIHEQYF.

This clonotype was observed at least ten times. The genes are TRBV9 and TRBJ1-1, with D possibly TRBD1 on 6 matching bases. CDR3 length equals 16 residues. Germline CDR1 SGDLS, CDR2 YYNGEE. Trimming stripped 1 base from V and 1 base from J, with 14 bases between. CDR3 sequence (DNA): TGTGCCAGCAGCGTACCACCGGGACATCCGAACACTGAAGCTTTCTTT. Residues: CASSVPPGHPNTEAFF. Full variable domain (missing parts from reference TRBV9 and TRBJ1-1): DSGVTQTPKHLITATGQRVTLRCSPRSGDLSVYWYQQSLDQGLQFLIQYYNGEERAKGNILERFSAQQFPDLHSELNLSSLELGDSALYFCASSVPPGHPNTEAFFGQGTRLTVV.

This clonotype was counted only a few times. This chain joins TRBV7-9 and TRBJ2-1, with a weak D call TRBD2 (5 bases). V dropped 6 bases and J dropped 0 bases, with 9 bases sitting between them. Germline V gene lookup returns CDR1 SEHNR and CDR2 FQNEAQ (reference sequence). The CDR3 extends over 14 amino acids. The chain's CDR3 is CASRGVDSYNEQFF. The DNA of the CDR3 is TGTGCCAGCAGGGGAGTAGACTCCTACAATGAGCAGTTCTTC.

This rearrangement joins TRBV20-1 to TRBJ2-5; D unclear. V was clipped by 3 bases and J by 0 bases, with 20 bases between them. This CDR3 is built from 17 residues. CDR1 and CDR2 (germline): DFQATT, SNEGSKA (reference sequence). The CDR3 region is CSARSDDTFSYQETQYF. In DNA, the CDR3 is TGCAGTGCTAGGTCGGATGACACGTTCTCGTACCAAGAGACCCAGTACTTC.

This clonotype has more than one count but fewer than ten. J is TRBJ2-3 and V is TRBV20-1, with 8 nucleotides matching TRBD1. With 6 bases clipped from V and 4 bases from J, the junction kept 9 bases outside the gene matches. This CDR3 region has 14 residues. Germline V gene data show CDR1 as DFQATT and CDR2 as SNEGSKA (reference sequence). In DNA, the CDR3 is TGCAGTGCCCCCCGGACAGGGCAGCCAGATACGCAGTATTTT. It specifies CSAPRTGQPDTQYF.

The CDR3 bases are TGTGCCAGCAGTTTAGGACAGGGGGCGGACTATGGCTACACCTTC. Its translation is CASSLGQGADYGYTF. V usage is TRBV12-3 or TRBV12-4 and J usage is TRBJ1-2; 10 positions agree with TRBD1. V shed 1 base, J shed 3 bases, and the junction held 2 bases outside the gene matches. The CDR3 loop spans 15 amino acids.

The chain links TRBV11-1 to TRBJ2-1; unclear D gene. This CDR3 region has 15 residues. Germline CDR1 and CDR2: SGHAT and FQDESV (reference sequence). V shed 6 bases and J shed 0 bases, with 12 bases lying between them. The CDR3 region is CASSYPLASYNEQFF. The CDR3 DNA sequence: TGTGCCAGCAGTTACCCACTGGCCTCCTACAATGAGCAGTTCTTC. Variable domain in full (rest from reference TRBV11-1 and TRBJ2-1): EAEVAQSPRYKITEKSQAVAFWCDPISGHATLYWYRQILGQGPELLVQFQDESVVDDSQLPKDRFSAERLKGVDSTLKIQPAELGDSAMYLCASSYPLASYNEQFFGPGTRLTVL.

Ten or more counts support this clonotype. The chain has TRBV27 and TRBJ2-7, with unresolved D. CDR1 and CDR2 from the germline V gene are MNHEY and SMNVEV (reference sequence). Trimming took 3 bases from V and 3 from J, leaving 15 bases between them. This CDR3 spans 15 amino acids. The CDR3 DNA follows: TGTGCCAGCAGTTTGAGAGGCGGAAGTAGCTACGAGCAGTACTTC. Translated, it gives CASSLRGGSSYEQYF.

This clonotype has more than one count but fewer than ten. The J gene is TRBJ2-7, the V gene TRBV7-2; 7 bases are shared with TRBD2. Germline V gene lookup returns CDR1 SGHTA and CDR2 FQGNSA. The CDR3 is 15 residues long. With 2 bases clipped from V and 4 bases from J, the junction kept 8 bases outside the gene matches. Here the CDR3 DNA reads TGTGCCAGCAGCTTAAGTAGCGGGTCTTCATACGAGCAGTACTTC. Protein: CASSLSSGSSYEQYF.

Many counts were recorded for this clonotype. This chain connects TRBV12-3 or TRBV12-4 to TRBJ1-5; D uncertain. The CDR3 is 14 amino acids. V lost 7 bases and J lost 6, with 16 bases in between. CDR3 bases: TGTGCCAGCACCAAATCTGGGGTTGCTCAGCCCCAGCATTTT. Protein sequence: CASTKSGVAQPQHF.

The chain links TRBV11-2 to TRBJ1-1; D remains ambiguous. This CDR3 comprises 14 residues. In germline, CDR1 is SGHAT, CDR2 FQNNGV. The ends were cut back, 0 bases at V and 3 bases at J, with 8 bases in the middle. The CDR3 loop is CASSLDSTDTEAFF. The CDR3 region has the DNA TGTGCCAGCAGCTTAGATAGTACAGACACTGAAGCTTTCTTT.

There are many counts of this clonotype. J is TRBJ2-2 and V is TRBV4-3; 9 bases are a match to TRBD1. Trimming removed 0 bases from V and 5 bases from J; junction bases left unmatched: 13. The CDR3 contains 19 residues. In germline, CDR1 is LGHNA, CDR2 YSLEER. CDR3: CASSQDLGTGSLRTGELFF. The CDR3 DNA is TGCGCCAGCAGCCAAGACCTCGGGACAGGGTCGTTGAGAACCGGGGAGCTGTTTTTT.

This clonotype was seen a few times. The chain links TRBV12-3 or TRBV12-4 to TRBJ2-1, with D unresolved. Trimming took off 4 bases at V and 7 bases at J, with 14 bases between the two ends. CDR3 length: 14 amino acids. The CDR3 sequence is CASSSGGQGNEQFF. The DNA of the CDR3 is TGTGCCAGCAGTTCCGGTGGGCAAGGGAATGAGCAGTTCTTC.

The sample holds one count of this clonotype. A much larger clone differs from this one at a single base, so this may be a read error. The V call is TRBV29-1, the J call TRBJ2-3; 7 bases map to TRBD1. The junction had 4 bases not matched to a gene; V was cut back by 4 bases and J by 0 bases. The CDR3 is made up of 14 amino acids. CDR1 and CDR2 from the germline V gene are SQVTM and ANQGSEA. The CDR3 loop is CSVVGQESTDTQYF. The CDR3 nucleotides are TGCAGCGTTGTTGGACAGGAGAGCACAGATACGCAGTATTTT.

This clonotype has more than one count but fewer than ten. This chain links TRBV19 with TRBJ2-7, with D possibly TRBD2 on 6 matching bases. Trimming shortened V by 5 bases and J by 4 bases, and 18 bases separated the two germline ends. This CDR3 is built from 15 residues. Germline V gene lookup returns CDR1 LNHDA and CDR2 SQIVND (reference sequence). The CDR3: CASSLRTNLQYEQYF. In DNA form, the CDR3 reads TGTGCCAGTAGTCTCCGGACTAACCTCCAGTACGAGCAGTACTTC.

This chain joins TRBV7-9 and TRBJ1-4; D uncertain. The germline V gene has CDR1 SEHNR and CDR2 FQNEAQ (reference sequence). CDR3 length: 12 amino acids. The V and J ends lost 1 base and 6 bases respectively, with 3 bases between them. CDR3 DNA: TGTGCCAGCAGCTTAGGGGATGAAAAACTGTTTTTT. Its translation is CASSLGDEKLFF.

This clonotype showed up just a few times. The chain uses TRBV5-4 and TRBJ2-3, with 8 bases identical to TRBD2. The CDR3 runs 14 residues. With V trimmed by 0 bases and J by 11 bases, 8 bases remained unmatched. The germline gives CDR1 SGHNT, CDR2 YYREEE (reference sequence). The CDR3 DNA sequence: TGTGCCAGCAGCTTGGAACTAGCGGATCGTATGCAGTATTTT. This translates into CASSLELADRMQYF.

This clonotype was picked up many times. The V call is TRBV25-1, the J call TRBJ2-6, with 7 positions matching TRBD1. The CDR3 totals 16 residues. The V and J ends lost 8 bases and 4 bases, in that order; junction bases with no gene match: 11. Germline V gene lookup returns CDR1 MGHDK and CDR2 SYGVNS. The CDR3 nucleotides read TGTGCCAGCGGTCGGGACAGTGTAGCGGGGGCCAACGTCCTGACTTTC. This sequence encodes CASGRDSVAGANVLTF.

This chain links TRBV11-2 with TRBJ2-7, with 13 positions matching TRBD2. The CDR3 loop spans 16 amino acids. V lost 4 bases, J lost 2 bases, and 5 bases stayed unmatched. Germline V gene sequence: CDR1 SGHAT, CDR2 FQNNGV. CDR3 bases: TGTGCCAGCAGCTCCGGACTAGCGGGAGTTCCCTACGAGCAGTACTTC. Translation: CASSSGLAGVPYEQYF.

The rearrangement links TRBV20-1 to TRBJ1-1; D is undetermined. This CDR3 contains 12 residues. With 4 bases removed from V and 4 bases from J, the gap between germline ends came to 10 bases. Germline lookup yields CDR1 DFQATT and CDR2 SNEGSKA (reference sequence). CDR3 in DNA: TGCAGTGCTAAGGGCGGGTTCACTGAAGCTTTCTTT. This encodes CSAKGGFTEAFF.

This clonotype occurred a few times. J is TRBJ1-1 and V is TRBV15; 7 positions match TRBD1. V lost 1 base to trimming and J lost 1 base; unmatched junction nucleotides: 12. The CDR3 runs 18 residues. CDR1 and CDR2 from the germline V gene are LNHNV and YYDKDF (reference sequence). CDR3 nucleotides: TGTGCCACCAGCAGAGCATCCGGGACAGTCGGCAAGAACACTGAAGCTTTCTTT. Translated, it gives CATSRASGTVGKNTEAFF.

This clonotype was observed a few times. V and J are TRBV20-1 and TRBJ2-7; unclear D gene. Per germline, CDR1 DFQATT and CDR2 SNEGSKA (reference sequence). V lost 1 base and J lost 7, with 11 bases in between. This CDR3 has 12 amino acids. This CDR3 reads CSARGGPVEQYF. The CDR3 nucleotides are TGCAGTGCTAGAGGGGGTCCGGTGGAGCAGTACTTC.